A single T cell receptor beta chain is shown here with its context. Its antigen remains unknown. These data are taken from a study of T cell responses to AZD1222 COVID-19 vaccine. Study observations and caveats: Researchers took repertoire samples only after the peak T cell response had come. Reportedly, nearly half of unique spike TCRs recognized epitopes outside B.1.351/B.1.1.7 mutations. Donors were chiefly white British, with a greater number of females, and clonal diversity was perhaps underestimated. Only a handful of AZD1222 recipients were seropositive at baseline.

Sequenced by immunoSEQ multiplex PCR; TCRdb stores in-frame clones only, minus some. The data contain 90,000 to 130,000 clones, about 95% of them singletons. Specimen: peripheral blood, collected 28 days after the second AZD1222 dose. This sequence was found in an adult who received the AZD1222 COVID-19 vaccine.

The CDR3 DNA follows: TGTGCCAGCAGCTTAAACAGGGGGGATAATGAAAAACTGTTTTTT. Its translation: CASSLNRGDNEKLFF. The chain has TRBV3-1 (or the pseudogene TRBV3-2) and TRBJ1-4; TRBD1 matches at 8 bases. The CDR3 is made up of 15 amino acids. The V gene end was trimmed by 5 bases and the J gene end by 4 bases; junction bases not matched to a gene: 6. Per germline, CDR1 LGHDT and CDR2 YNNKEL (reference sequence).